These 21 T cell receptor beta chains originate from one sample sequenced in a study of cytomegalovirus exposure and HLA in healthy donors. Both 60 Vbeta primers and 13 Jbeta primers went into the PCR. The table came from immunoSEQ multiplex PCR; TCRdb's copy has only in-frame clones and leaves some out. The sample yields 55,000 or so clones, approximately 73% seen once. Sequencing was done on a sample of PBMCs. The receptors here all came from a man aged 18-30 years in good health and CMV-seronegative.

The chain is built from TRBV7-2 and TRBJ2-3; D is perhaps TRBD2 (5 bases). V lost 2 bases, J lost 4 bases, and 10 bases lay in between. This CDR3 comprises 14 residues. Germline values: CDR1 SGHTA, CDR2 FQGNSA. The CDR3 coding sequence is TGTGCCAGCAGCTTAATCGGGAAAGCAGATACGCAGTATTTT. This translates into CASSLIGKADTQYF. The variable domain in full, with the rest retrieved from reference TRBV7-2 and TRBJ2-3, is GAGVSQSPSNKVTEKGKDVELRCDPISGHTALYWYRQSLGQGLEFLIYFQGNSAPDKSGLPSDRFSAERTGGSVSTLTIQRTQQEDSAVYLCASSLIGKADTQYFGPGTRLTVL.

The chain combines TRBV6-5 with TRBJ1-5; D remains unclear. Trimming removed 0 bases at V and 11 bases at J, with 11 bases between. This CDR3 is 13 amino acids long. The germline V gene has CDR1 MNHEY and CDR2 SVGAGI. CDR3 loop: CASSYSVRGAQHF. The CDR3 coding sequence is TGTGCCAGCAGTTACTCGGTACGGGGAGCCCAGCATTTT.

J is TRBJ2-3 and V is TRBV15; TRBD1 agrees at 7 bases. The CDR3 sequence is 15 residues long. Trimming cost V 2 bases and J 4 bases; bases outside gene matches: 6. Per the germline V gene, CDR1 is LNHNV and CDR2 is YYDKDF (reference sequence). As DNA, the CDR3 is TGTGCCACCAGCAGACGTCAGGGGGTCGCAGATACGCAGTATTTT. Amino acids: CATSRRQGVADTQYF.

V gene TRBV28 combines with J gene TRBJ1-5, with D possibly being TRBD1 (5 bases). Trimming stripped 7 bases from V and 0 bases from J, with 16 bases between. The CDR3 consists of 16 residues. In germline, CDR1 is MDHEN, CDR2 SYDVKM. The CDR3 bases are TGTGCCAGCACCACCGGAAGGGGATATAGCAATCAGCCCCAGCATTTT. It specifies CASTTGRGYSNQPQHF.

V is TRBV27 and J is TRBJ2-1; TRBD2 matches at 10 bases. Per the germline V gene, CDR1 is MNHEY and CDR2 is SMNVEV (reference sequence). Germline trimming cut 5 bases from V and 3 bases from J; bases unmatched to any gene: 1. The CDR3 is made up of 14 amino acids. CDR3 sequence: CASSGLADYNEQFF. The DNA of the CDR3 is TGTGCCAGCAGTGGACTAGCGGACTACAATGAGCAGTTCTTC.

The chain recombines TRBV29-1 with TRBJ1-2; no reliable D call. V dropped 7 bases and J dropped 3 bases, with 9 bases sitting between them. This CDR3 spans 11 amino acids. The germline V gene has CDR1 SQVTM and CDR2 ANQGSEA. The CDR3 coding sequence is TGCAGCGACGGCGGGTACTATGGCTACACCTTC. This codes for CSDGGYYGYTF.

The chain uses TRBV6-5 and TRBJ1-5; TRBD1 might be the D (6 bases). Trimming cost V 6 bases and J 6 bases, with 18 bases left between them. There are 15 residues in the CDR3. Germline V gives CDR1 MNHEY, CDR2 SVGAGI. The CDR3 sequence is CASRSGGAGGQPQHF. The CDR3 DNA sequence: TGTGCCAGCAGATCGGGGGGGGCGGGAGGTCAGCCCCAGCATTTT.

The chain joins TRBV6-6 to TRBJ1-4; 7 bases fit TRBD1. The CDR3 runs 16 residues. With 0 bases clipped from V and 7 bases from J, the junction kept 8 bases outside the gene matches. Germline CDR1 is MNHNY and CDR2 is SVGAGI (reference sequence). As DNA, the CDR3 is TGTGCCAGCAGTTACTCGATTGGGACAGTCTTTGAAAAACTGTTTTTT. It is translated as CASSYSIGTVFEKLFF.

The chain joins TRBV5-1 to TRBJ1-2; D unresolved. V lost 0 bases and J lost 1, with 7 bases in between. CDR1 is SGHRS, CDR2 YFSETQ, per germline. The CDR3 contains 14 residues. In DNA, the CDR3 is TGCGCCAGCAGCTTGGTAGACTTTAACTATGGCTACACCTTC. Translated, it gives CASSLVDFNYGYTF.

The J gene is TRBJ2-6, the V gene TRBV5-1; 10 bases line up with TRBD1. Germline V lookup: CDR1 SGHRS, CDR2 YFSETQ. Trimming took 4 bases from V and 4 from J; bases not matched to a gene: 5. CDR3 length: 16 residues. Here the CDR3 reads CASSAGTGAGANVLTF. In DNA, the CDR3 is TGCGCCAGCAGCGCCGGGACAGGGGCCGGGGCCAACGTCCTGACTTTC.

This chain connects TRBV29-1 to TRBJ2-2, with 8 bases matching TRBD1. CDR3 length equals 16 residues. After removal of 2 bases from V and 2 bases from J, the junction contained 7 bases not matched to a gene. Germline values: CDR1 SQVTM, CDR2 ANQGSEA. CDR3 region: CSVELWTGLNTGELFF. The CDR3 region has the DNA TGCAGCGTTGAATTGTGGACAGGGCTAAACACCGGGGAGCTGTTTTTT.

V gene TRBV6-5 combines with J gene TRBJ1-1, with D tentatively TRBD1 (5 bases). The CDR3 is 16 residues long. Germline CDR1 is MNHEY and CDR2 is SVGAGI. Trimming left V 4 bases short and J 0 bases short, with 15 bases between. The CDR3 DNA sequence: TGTGCCAGCAGTTCCCAGAGGGGAGGATTGAACACTGAAGCTTTCTTT. Protein product: CASSSQRGGLNTEAFF.

The chain recombines TRBV7-9 with TRBJ2-7, with TRBD2 matching 11 bases. The CDR3 has 15 residues. J was trimmed by 3 bases and V by 3 bases; bases with no gene match: 4. Looked up from germline, CDR1 is SEHNR and CDR2 is FQNEAQ (reference sequence). The CDR3 DNA sequence: TGTGCCAGCAGCTTCTTGACTAGCGGGAACTACGAGCAGTACTTC. Its protein is CASSFLTSGNYEQYF.

The V gene is TRBV28, the J gene TRBJ1-5; 7 nucleotides line up with TRBD1. The CDR3 runs to 14 residues. With 1 base clipped from V and 7 bases from J, the junction kept 4 bases outside the gene matches. Per germline, CDR1 MDHEN and CDR2 SYDVKM. In nucleotides, the CDR3 is TGTGCCAGCAGTTTATCAGGGGGACGACAGCCCCAGCATTTT. Its protein product is CASSLSGGRQPQHF.

This clone was picked up a small number of times. This chain links TRBV7-2 with TRBJ2-1; 7 nucleotides agree with TRBD2. There are 15 residues in the CDR3. CDR1 and CDR2 from the germline V gene are SGHTA and FQGNSA. V lost 4 bases to trimming and J lost 6 bases; unmatched junction nucleotides: 9. CDR3 sequence (DNA): TGTGCCAGCAGCTACGGGGGAGGGCCGAGCAATGAGCAGTTCTTC. The encoded protein is CASSYGGGPSNEQFF.

The genes are TRBV10-3 and TRBJ2-7; no clear D gene. The germline V and J ends were trimmed by 3 bases and 2 bases, with 5 bases remaining between them. Germline loops: CDR1 ENHRY, CDR2 SYGVKD. This CDR3 has 12 amino acids. The CDR3 loop is CAISEAAYEQYF. CDR3 sequence (DNA): TGTGCCATCAGTGAAGCTGCCTACGAGCAGTACTTC.

The chain recombines TRBV28 with TRBJ2-1; 10 bases are shared with TRBD1. The CDR3 runs 15 residues. V was clipped by 7 bases and J by 10 bases; unmatched bases: 13. Germline values: CDR1 MDHEN, CDR2 SYDVKM. For the CDR3, the DNA is TGTGCCAGCACCCTCTCGGGACAGGGGCTAAGGGAGCAGTTCTTC. It codes for CASTLSGQGLREQFF.

The chain is built from TRBV30 and TRBJ1-2; TRBD1 is a possible D gene (6 bases). Germline V lookup: CDR1 GTSNPN, CDR2 SVGIG (reference sequence). The CDR3 has 14 residues. V was cut by 2 bases and J by 0 bases, with 10 bases left in between. CDR3 nucleotides: TGTGCCTGGAGTCCGGACAGCACTAACTATGGCTACACCTTC. Encoded protein: CAWSPDSTNYGYTF.

This rearrangement joins TRBV19 to TRBJ2-5; 7 bases align to TRBD1. The germline CDR1 and CDR2 sequences are LNHDA and SQIVND (reference sequence). The V and J ends lost 6 bases and 5 bases, in that order; junction bases with no gene match: 6. This CDR3 has 13 residues. The chain's CDR3 is CASRRGPGETQYF. CDR3 bases: TGTGCCAGTAGGAGGGGGCCGGGGGAGACCCAGTACTTC.

This clone was seen just once. The J gene is TRBJ2-7, the V gene TRBV10-3, with 9 bases fitting TRBD1. This CDR3 comprises 17 residues. From germline, CDR1 is ENHRY and CDR2 SYGVKD. V was pared by 4 bases and J by 4 bases, with 14 bases of the junction left unmatched. Written as DNA, the CDR3 is TGTGCCATCAGTGGGGGACAGGGAGGGGTTGGTGGGTACGAGCAGTACTTC. Translating it yields CAISGGQGGVGGYEQYF.

V gene TRBV5-1 combines with J gene TRBJ2-3; 7 bases match TRBD1. The junction had 1 base not matched to a gene; V was cut back by 3 bases and J by 0 bases. Germline values: CDR1 SGHRS, CDR2 YFSETQ. The CDR3 loop spans 14 amino acids. CDR3 in amino acids: CASSSGQSTDTQYF. The CDR3 coding sequence is TGCGCCAGCAGCTCGGGACAGAGCACAGATACGCAGTATTTT.